Sequencing of this T cell receptor (beta chain) was carried out in a study of blood T cells in healthy people across ages. The study, taken as a whole, reports: Long-lived donors had more naive CD4+ cells and higher diversity than aged donors. Considered underestimates were the diversity estimates obtained from one million T cells.

Then a second PCR, running roughly 6 to 11 cycles, was carried out with a sample-barcoded 5' primer and a J-beta primer mix. TCRdb fed the 5' RACE reads into MiXCR, producing one record per CDR3 protein. The repertoire has around 800,000 distinct CDR3 sequences, 62% of them found once; the top ten carry around 30%. Worth noting for this clonotype: Its antigen is unidentified.

The CDR3 is made up of 16 amino acids. Germline V lookup: CDR1 ENHRY, CDR2 SYGVKD. Losses at the gene ends were 0 bases for V and 2 bases for J; bases not matched to a gene: 7. No fewer than 7 million PBMCs went into each sample. The TCR was taken from a man aged 30-40 years in good health. V and J are TRBV10-3 and TRBJ2-7, with TRBD1 matching over 7 bases. Sequencing input: blood. In DNA, the CDR3 is TGTGCCATCAGTGAGTCGGGGCAGGGGGAGACCTACGAGCAGTACTTC. Encoded protein: CAISESGQGETYEQYF.